Below are 11 T cell receptor beta chains sequenced from a single sample in a study of T cell responses to AZD1222 COVID-19 vaccine. Some clones are missing from TCRdb's copy, which holds only in-frame ones; the method was immunoSEQ multiplex PCR. The sample has 180,000 or so clones, about nine tenths seen once. This sample comprised peripheral blood, obtained 28 days after the second dose of the MenACWY control vaccine. These receptors were obtained from an adult who received the MenACWY meningococcal vaccine as a control.

The gene calls are TRBV7-2 and TRBJ1-3, with D hard to call. CDR3 size: 14 residues. Between the trimmed V and J ends, which lost 11 bases and 4 bases, there was a span of 18 bases. CDR1 and CDR2 (germline): SGHTA, FQGNSA. The CDR3 bases are TGTGCCCATACACCGGGGTTAGGAGGAAACACCATATATTTT. Translating gives CAHTPGLGGNTIYF.

The chain employs TRBV19 and TRBJ1-3; D remains unclear. The CDR3 contains 15 residues. Trimming removed 5 bases at V and 0 bases at J, with 11 bases between. Germline CDR1 and CDR2: LNHDA and SQIVND (reference sequence). The CDR3 DNA sequence: TGTGCCAGTAGTGATGGCAGATACTCTGGAAACACCATATATTTT. This translates into CASSDGRYSGNTIYF.

This rearrangement joins TRBV28 to TRBJ1-6, with unresolved D. CDR3 length: 13 residues. V dropped 3 bases and J dropped 7 bases, with 7 bases sitting between them. Germline V lookup: CDR1 MDHEN, CDR2 SYDVKM. The CDR3 region is CASSLEANSPLHF. CDR3 sequence (DNA): TGTGCCAGCAGTTTGGAGGCCAATTCACCCCTCCACTTT.

The chain carries TRBV5-1 and TRBJ2-3; 7 positions match TRBD2. J was trimmed by 2 bases and V by 4 bases; bases with no gene match: 4. The germline V gene has CDR1 SGHRS and CDR2 YFSETQ. The CDR3 loop spans 14 amino acids. CDR3 protein: CASSRGLYTDTQYF. The CDR3 bases are TGCGCCAGCAGCAGGGGACTATACACAGATACGCAGTATTTT.

This clone was observed once. Here the CDR3 DNA reads TGTGCCAGCAGCTTGGAGAGAGCGAGGAACGAGCAGTACTTC. Amino acid sequence: CASSLERARNEQYF. The gene calls are TRBV7-2 and TRBJ2-7; no clear D gene. The CDR3 extends over 14 amino acids. V shed 3 bases and J shed 5 bases, with 14 bases lying between them. In germline, CDR1 is SGHTA, CDR2 FQGNSA.

V usage is TRBV3-1 (or the pseudogene TRBV3-2) and J usage is TRBJ2-1; D gene ambiguous. Germline assignment: CDR1 LGHDT and CDR2 YNNKEL (reference sequence). The CDR3 contains 13 residues. V was trimmed by 9 bases and J by 8 bases, leaving 17 bases between them. In DNA, the CDR3 is TGTGCCAGTGGTTTCAGAACGAAGGATGAGCAGTTCTTC. It is translated as CASGFRTKDEQFF.

This chain joins TRBV2 and TRBJ2-2; 7 bases map to TRBD1. V dropped 6 bases and J dropped 1; count of bases not matched to a gene: 5. CDR3 size: 15 residues. Germline V CDR1 and CDR2: SNHLY, FYNNEI. Here the CDR3 reads CASRVDRVNTGELFF. CDR3 DNA: TGTGCCAGCAGAGTCGACAGGGTGAACACCGGGGAGCTGTTTTTT.

This chain connects TRBV28 to TRBJ1-5, with TRBD1 as a possible D gene (6 bases). Germline lookup yields CDR1 MDHEN and CDR2 SYDVKM. Trimming took off 5 bases at V and 5 bases at J, with 13 bases between the two ends. The CDR3 sequence is 14 residues long. The CDR3 nucleotides are TGTGCCAGCAGTAGGGGGACTCCCGATCAGCCCCAGCATTTT. Translation: CASSRGTPDQPQHF.

This chain joins TRBV29-1 and TRBJ1-1; 8 bases are shared with TRBD1. The CDR3 sequence is 13 residues long. V was pared by 6 bases and J by 4 bases, with 7 bases of the junction left unmatched. CDR1 and CDR2 (germline): SQVTM, ANQGSEA. The CDR3 spells CSVQTGVSTEAFF. The CDR3 coding sequence is TGCAGCGTACAGACAGGGGTGAGCACTGAAGCTTTCTTT.

The chain carries TRBV7-9 and TRBJ1-4, with a tentative D call TRBD1 (6 bases). The V gene's germline CDR1 is SEHNR and CDR2 FQNEAQ (reference sequence). This CDR3 is built from 14 residues. The V gene lost 5 bases and the J gene lost 4 bases, with 11 bases spanning the gap. The CDR3 spells CASSRRTDNEKLFF. For the CDR3, the DNA is TGTGCCAGCAGCCGCCGGACAGATAATGAAAAACTGTTTTTT. The full variable domain, in which reference TRBV7-9 and TRBJ1-4 provide the parts outside the CDR3, is DTGVSQNPRHKITKRGQNVTFRCDPISEHNRLYWYRQTLGQGPEFLTYFQNEAQLEKSRLLSDRFSAERPKGSFSTLEIQRTEQGDSAMYLCASSRRTDNEKLFFGSGTQLSVL.

The chain couples TRBV27 to TRBJ2-4, with 13 bases aligning to TRBD2. The J segment lost 3 bases and the V segment lost 6 bases, leaving 11 bases of the junction unmatched. The CDR3 is 18 amino acids. From germline, CDR1 is MNHEY and CDR2 SMNVEV (reference sequence). The CDR3 bases are TGTGCCAGCAGCGGGACTAGCGGGACCCACTGGGGCAAAAACATTCAGTACTTC. Its protein product is CASSGTSGTHWGKNIQYF.